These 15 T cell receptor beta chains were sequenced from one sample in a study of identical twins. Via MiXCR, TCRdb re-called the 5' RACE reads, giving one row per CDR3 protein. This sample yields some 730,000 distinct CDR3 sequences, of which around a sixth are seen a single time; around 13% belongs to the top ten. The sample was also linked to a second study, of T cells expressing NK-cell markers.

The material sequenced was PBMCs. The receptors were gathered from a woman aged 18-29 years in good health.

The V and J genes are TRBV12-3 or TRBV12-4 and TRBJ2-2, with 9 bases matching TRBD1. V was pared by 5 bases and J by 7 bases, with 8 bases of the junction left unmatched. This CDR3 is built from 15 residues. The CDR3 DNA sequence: TGTGCCAGCAGTCCGGGGACAGGGATTGTCGGGGAGCTGTTTTTT. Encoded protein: CASSPGTGIVGELFF.

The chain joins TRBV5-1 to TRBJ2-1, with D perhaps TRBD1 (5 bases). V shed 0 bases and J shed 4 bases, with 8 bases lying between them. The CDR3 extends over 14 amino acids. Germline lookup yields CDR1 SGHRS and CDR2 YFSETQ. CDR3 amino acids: CASSLGQKYNEQFF. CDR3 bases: TGCGCCAGCAGCTTGGGACAGAAGTACAATGAGCAGTTCTTC.

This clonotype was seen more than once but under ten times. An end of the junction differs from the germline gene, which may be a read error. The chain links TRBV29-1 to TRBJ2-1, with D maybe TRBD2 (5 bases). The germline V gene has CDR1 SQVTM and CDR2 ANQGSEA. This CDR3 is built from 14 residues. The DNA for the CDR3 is TGCAGCGTTGATCCCCCGACTATCTACAGTGAGCAGTTCTTC. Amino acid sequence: CSVDPPTIYSEQFF.

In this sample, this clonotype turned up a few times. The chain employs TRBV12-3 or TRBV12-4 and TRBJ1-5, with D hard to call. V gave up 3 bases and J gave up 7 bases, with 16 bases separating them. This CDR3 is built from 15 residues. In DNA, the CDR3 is TGTGCCAGCAGTTTTCGTGGTCCGGCCAACCAGCCCCAGCATTTT. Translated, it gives CASSFRGPANQPQHF.

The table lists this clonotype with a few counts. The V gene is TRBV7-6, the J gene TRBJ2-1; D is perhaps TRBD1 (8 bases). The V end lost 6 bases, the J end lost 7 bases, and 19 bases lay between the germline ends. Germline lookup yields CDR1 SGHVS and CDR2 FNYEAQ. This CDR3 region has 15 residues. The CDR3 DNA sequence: TGTGCCAGCAGTATGACGGACAGGGAGGGTAATGAGCAGTTCTTC. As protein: CASSMTDREGNEQFF. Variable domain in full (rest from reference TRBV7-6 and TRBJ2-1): GAGVSQSPRYKVTKRGQDVALRCDPISGHVSLYWYRQALGQGPEFLTYFNYEAQQDKSGLPNDRFSAERPEGSISTLTIQRTEQRDSAMYRCASSMTDREGNEQFFGPGTRLTVL.

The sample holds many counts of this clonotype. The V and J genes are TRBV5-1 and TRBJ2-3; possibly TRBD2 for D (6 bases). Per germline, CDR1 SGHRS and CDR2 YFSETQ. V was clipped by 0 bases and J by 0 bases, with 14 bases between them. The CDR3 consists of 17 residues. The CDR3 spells CASSLARDSYSTDTQYF. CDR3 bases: TGCGCCAGCAGCTTGGCCAGGGACTCTTACAGCACAGATACGCAGTATTTT. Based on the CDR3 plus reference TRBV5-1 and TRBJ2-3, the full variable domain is KAGVTQTPRYLIKTRGQQVTLSCSPISGHRSVSWYQQTPGQGLQFLFEYFSETQRNKGNFPGRFSGRQFSNSRSEMNVSTLELGDSALYLCASSLARDSYSTDTQYFGPGTRLTVL.

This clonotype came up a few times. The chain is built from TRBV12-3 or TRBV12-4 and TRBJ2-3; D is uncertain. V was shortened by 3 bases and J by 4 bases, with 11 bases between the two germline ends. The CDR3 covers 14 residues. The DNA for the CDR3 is TGTGCCAGCAGTTTTAATAGGGAACCAGATACGCAGTATTTT. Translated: CASSFNREPDTQYF.

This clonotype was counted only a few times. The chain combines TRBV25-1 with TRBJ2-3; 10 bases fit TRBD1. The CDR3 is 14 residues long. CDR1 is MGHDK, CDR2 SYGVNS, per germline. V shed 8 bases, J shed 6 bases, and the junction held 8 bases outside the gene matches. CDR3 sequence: CASAPGQGRDTQYF. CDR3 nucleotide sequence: TGTGCCAGCGCCCCGGGACAGGGGAGGGATACGCAGTATTTT. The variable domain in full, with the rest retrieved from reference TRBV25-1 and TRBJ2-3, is EADIYQTPRYLVIGTGKKITLECSQTMGHDKMYWYQQDPGMELHLIHYSYGVNSTEKGDLSSESTVSRIRTEHFPLTLESARPSHTSQYLCASAPGQGRDTQYFGPGTRLTVL.

The CDR3 is CASSSRSGTGNTGELFF. In DNA, the CDR3 is TGCGCCAGCAGCTCTCGATCCGGGACGGGGAACACCGGGGAGCTGTTTTTT. The V call is TRBV5-1, the J call TRBJ2-2; D may be TRBD1 or TRBD2 (5 bases each). CDR3 size: 17 residues. The germline V and J ends were trimmed by 3 bases and 1 base, with 16 bases remaining between them. Germline CDR1 is SGHRS and CDR2 is YFSETQ. The whole variable domain, remainder taken from reference TRBV5-1 and TRBJ2-2, is KAGVTQTPRYLIKTRGQQVTLSCSPISGHRSVSWYQQTPGQGLQFLFEYFSETQRNKGNFPGRFSGRQFSNSRSEMNVSTLELGDSALYLCASSSRSGTGNTGELFFGEGSRLTVL.

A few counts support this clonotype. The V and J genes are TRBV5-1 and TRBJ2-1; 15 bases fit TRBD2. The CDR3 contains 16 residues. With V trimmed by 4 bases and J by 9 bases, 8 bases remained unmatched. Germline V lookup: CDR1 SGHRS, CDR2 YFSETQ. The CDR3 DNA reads TGCGCCAGCAGCCGTCGGACTAGCGGGAGGGCCAGTGAGCAGTTCTTC. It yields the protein CASSRRTSGRASEQFF.

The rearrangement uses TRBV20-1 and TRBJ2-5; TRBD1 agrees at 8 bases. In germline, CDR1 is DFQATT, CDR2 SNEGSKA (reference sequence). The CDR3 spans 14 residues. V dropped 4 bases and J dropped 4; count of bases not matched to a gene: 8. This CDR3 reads CSATRGTGRETQYF. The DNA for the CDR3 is TGCAGTGCTACCCGAGGGACAGGCAGAGAGACCCAGTACTTC.

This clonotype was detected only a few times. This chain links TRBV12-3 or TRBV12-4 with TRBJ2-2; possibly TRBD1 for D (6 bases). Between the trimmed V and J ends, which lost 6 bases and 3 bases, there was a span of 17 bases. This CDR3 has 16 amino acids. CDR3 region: CASRAAGVMHTGELFF. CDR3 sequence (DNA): TGTGCCAGCAGGGCCGCAGGGGTTATGCACACCGGGGAGCTGTTTTTT.

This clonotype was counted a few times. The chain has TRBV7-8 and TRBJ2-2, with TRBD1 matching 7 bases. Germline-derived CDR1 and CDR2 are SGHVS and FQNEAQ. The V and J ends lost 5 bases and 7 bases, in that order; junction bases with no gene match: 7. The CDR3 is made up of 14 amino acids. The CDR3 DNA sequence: TGTGCCAGCAGCCGGACAGGAGAGCACGGGGAGCTGTTTTTT. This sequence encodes CASSRTGEHGELFF.

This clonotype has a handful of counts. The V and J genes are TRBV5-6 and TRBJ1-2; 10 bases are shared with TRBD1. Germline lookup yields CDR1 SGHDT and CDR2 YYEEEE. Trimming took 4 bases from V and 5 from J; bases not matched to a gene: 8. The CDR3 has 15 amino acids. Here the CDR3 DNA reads TGTGCCAGCAGCGATACGACAGGGGGCTATTATGGCTACACCTTC. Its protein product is CASSDTTGGYYGYTF.

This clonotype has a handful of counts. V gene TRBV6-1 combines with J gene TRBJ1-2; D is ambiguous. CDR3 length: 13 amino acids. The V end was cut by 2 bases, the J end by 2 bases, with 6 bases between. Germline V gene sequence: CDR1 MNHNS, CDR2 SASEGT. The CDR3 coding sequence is TGTGCCAGCAGTGAATCTCCCAACTATGGCTACACCTTC. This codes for CASSESPNYGYTF.